This entry is about one T cell receptor (beta chain). Generated by immunoSEQ multiplex PCR, the TCRdb table keeps only in-frame clones and is missing some. Of about 110,000 clones in the sample, nearly 90% were seen once. The record originates from a study of T cell responses to AZD1222 COVID-19 vaccine. CDR1 and CDR2 from the germline V gene are LNHDA and SQIVND (reference sequence). V was clipped by 3 bases and J by 1 base, with 9 bases between them. There are 14 residues in the CDR3. The source is an adult in good health. Sequencing was performed on peripheral blood, taken on day 0 of AZD1222 vaccination. The chain carries TRBV19 and TRBJ1-1; tentative D call: TRBD1 (5 bases). CDR3 amino acids: CASSMGGTNTEAFF. CDR3 DNA sequence: TGTGCCAGTAGTATGGGGGGAACGAACACTGAAGCTTTCTTT.